A selection of T cell receptor beta chains follows, all from one sample in a study of OX40 agonist ivuxolimab in advanced cancers. Repertoires were generated with immunoSEQ multiplex PCR, while TCRdb's copy carries only in-frame clones and drops some. The sample has some 70,000 clones, around four fifths seen once; the top ten hold 5% to 7%. The sample here was CD4+ or CD8+ T cells sorted from blood, taken in a trial of the OX40 agonist ivuxolimab. The receptors here all came from an adult with an advanced solid tumor such as melanoma, head and neck, liver or kidney cancer. The CDR3 runs from the conserved cysteine through the conserved F or W. Clone sizes are given selectively: once, few, many, or a class where the clone is expanded.

j_call clone_size v_call cdr3_aa
TRBJ1-2 - TRBV28 CASSPGTRRPYGYTF
TRBJ1-5 - TRBV5-8 CASSLGTGYGNQPQHF
TRBJ1-1 - TRBV5-4 CASSEDRELTEAFF
TRBJ2-5 - TRBV13 CASSLPGFEQETQYF
TRBJ2-7 once TRBV27 CASRLRGVSTGHEQYF
TRBJ1-6 - TRBV19 CASSQGTAYNSPLHF
TRBJ2-7 - TRBV4-3 CASSQVGGLAGEQYF
TRBJ2-1 - TRBV10-1 CASSGDLERRDSYNEQFF
TRBJ2-1 - TRBV23-1 CASTSRIRGPYNEQFF
TRBJ2-7 few TRBV25-1 CASSERDRAYEQYF
TRBJ2-2 - TRBV19 CASIRGVRPGELFF
TRBJ2-3 - TRBV5-1 CASSFPGLAGADTQYF
TRBJ2-2 - TRBV2 CASSTGLGGTGELFF
TRBJ2-1 - TRBV29-1 CSVRTSTYNEQFF
TRBJ2-5 - TRBV10-2 CASSEWGETQYF
TRBJ2-1 once TRBV29-1 CSVDGTGGGNEQFF
TRBJ2-2 - TRBV19 CATLSGFYTGELFF
TRBJ1-3 - TRBV18 CASSPRQASSGNTIYF
TRBJ1-2 - TRBV7-3 CASSLNRADYGYTF
TRBJ2-1 few TRBV7-2 CASSYERGRSQFF
TRBJ2-3 - TRBV14 CASSQSSSTDTQYF
TRBJ2-7 - TRBV6-5 CASRLRQGYYEQYF
TRBJ1-5 few TRBV7-2 CASSPPPFYSNQPQHF
TRBJ2-1 few TRBV4-3 CASSQGTTLYNEQFF
TRBJ2-7 - TRBV7-2 CASSLGGLAGAAWEQYF
TRBJ1-4 - TRBV18 CASSLTTRTNEKLFF
TRBJ2-3 once TRBV7-9 CASSPRASNLDTQYF
TRBJ2-7 few TRBV4-3 CASSQGVGSYEQYF
TRBJ1-2 - TRBV29-1 CSVERVTNYGYTF
TRBJ2-2 - TRBV11-1 CASSLGWVTGELFF
TRBJ2-1 few TRBV7-3 CASSLTPSRDHEQFF
TRBJ1-1 - TRBV6-5 CASSYGWGTEAFF
TRBJ1-2 - TRBV7-2 CASSLAAGGFYGYTF
TRBJ1-2 many TRBV28 CASSPLATGTYGYTF
TRBJ1-5 - TRBV2 CASKGGGSNQPQHF
TRBJ1-1 few TRBV25-1 CASRGTPNTEAFF
TRBJ2-3 - TRBV11-2 CASSQRTPSGRGDTQYF
TRBJ1-1 - TRBV6-5 CASSYSQRGGTEAFF
TRBJ1-1 - TRBV2 CASSDPTGYTEAFF
TRBJ2-5 - TRBV5-6 CASSWGGMGETQYF
TRBJ1-5 - TRBV28 CASSSRQGWEPQHF
TRBJ2-1 - TRBV21-1 CASSKGGLAGGPKKMMNYNEQFF
TRBJ1-1 - TRBV11-2 CASSSLGGLAEAFF
TRBJ2-5 - TRBV9 CASSVGWGREETQYF
TRBJ2-2 - TRBV11-2 CASSSGQGQGARTGELFF
TRBJ1-2 - TRBV12-2 CASRLRHYGYTF
TRBJ2-3 - TRBV10-3 CAIAGTDTQYF